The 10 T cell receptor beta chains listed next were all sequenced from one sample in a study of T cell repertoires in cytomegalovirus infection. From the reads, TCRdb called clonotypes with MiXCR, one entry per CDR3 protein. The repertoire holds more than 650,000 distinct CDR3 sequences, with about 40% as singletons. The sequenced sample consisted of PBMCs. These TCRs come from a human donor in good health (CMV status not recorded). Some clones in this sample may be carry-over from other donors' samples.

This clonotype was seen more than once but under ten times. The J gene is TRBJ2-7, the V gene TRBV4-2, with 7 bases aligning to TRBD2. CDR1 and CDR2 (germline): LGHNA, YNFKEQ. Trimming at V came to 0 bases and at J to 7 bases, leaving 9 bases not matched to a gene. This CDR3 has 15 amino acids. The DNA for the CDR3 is TGTGCCAGCAGCCAAGATATGCAGGGAGGGAGGGAGCAGTACTTC. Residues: CASSQDMQGGREQYF.

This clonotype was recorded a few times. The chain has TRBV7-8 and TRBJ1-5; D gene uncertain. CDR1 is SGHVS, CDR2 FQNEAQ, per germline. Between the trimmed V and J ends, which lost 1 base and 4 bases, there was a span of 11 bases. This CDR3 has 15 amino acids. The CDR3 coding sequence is TGTGCCAGCAGCTTAGTCAAGGGCCTTAATCAGCCCCAGCATTTT. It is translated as CASSLVKGLNQPQHF.

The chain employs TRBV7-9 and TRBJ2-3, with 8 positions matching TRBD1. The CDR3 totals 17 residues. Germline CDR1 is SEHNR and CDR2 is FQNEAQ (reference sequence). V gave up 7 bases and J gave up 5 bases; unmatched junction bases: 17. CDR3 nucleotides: TGTGCCAGCACCCTCCCGGACAGGGAATATCTCAAAGATACGCAGTATTTT. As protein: CASTLPDREYLKDTQYF.

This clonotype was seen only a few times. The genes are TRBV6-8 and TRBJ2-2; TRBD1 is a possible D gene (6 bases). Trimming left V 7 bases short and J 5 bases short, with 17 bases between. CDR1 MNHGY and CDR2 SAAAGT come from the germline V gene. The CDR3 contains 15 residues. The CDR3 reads CASKETGFGTGELFF. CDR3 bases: TGTGCCAGCAAGGAGACAGGCTTCGGGACCGGGGAGCTGTTTTTT.

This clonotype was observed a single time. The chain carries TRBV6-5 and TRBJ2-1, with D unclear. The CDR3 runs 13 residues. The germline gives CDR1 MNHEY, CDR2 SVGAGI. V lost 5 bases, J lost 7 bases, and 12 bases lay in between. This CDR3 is CASSPDGWNEQFF. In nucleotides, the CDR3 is TGTGCCAGCAGTCCGGACGGGTGGAATGAGCAGTTCTTC.

The CDR3 reads CASSLASGRAYDTQYF. The DNA for the CDR3 is TGCGCCAGCAGCTTGGCAAGCGGGAGGGCGTATGATACGCAGTATTTT. The chain recombines TRBV5-1 with TRBJ2-3; 10 nucleotides agree with TRBD2. Germline CDR1 SGHRS, CDR2 YFSETQ. The CDR3 runs to 16 residues. The J segment lost 6 bases and the V segment lost 0 bases, leaving 7 bases of the junction unmatched.

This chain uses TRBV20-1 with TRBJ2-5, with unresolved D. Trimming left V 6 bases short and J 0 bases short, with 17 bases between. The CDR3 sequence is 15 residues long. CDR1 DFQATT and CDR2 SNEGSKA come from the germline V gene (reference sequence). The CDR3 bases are TGCAGTGCCGCCGTGAGTCCTATGTACCAAGAGACCCAGTACTTC. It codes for CSAAVSPMYQETQYF.

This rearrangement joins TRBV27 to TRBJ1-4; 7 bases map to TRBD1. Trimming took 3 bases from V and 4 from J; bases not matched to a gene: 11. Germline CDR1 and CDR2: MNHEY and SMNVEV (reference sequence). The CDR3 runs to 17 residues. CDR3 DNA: TGTGCCAGCAGTTTCCAACCCGGGACAGTGAATAATGAAAAACTGTTTTTT. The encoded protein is CASSFQPGTVNNEKLFF. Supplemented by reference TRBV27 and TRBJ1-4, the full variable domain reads EAQVTQNPRYLITVTGKKLTVTCSQNMNHEYMSWYRQDPGLGLRQIYYSMNVEVTDKGDVPEGYKVSRKEKRNFPLILESPSPNQTSLYFCASSFQPGTVNNEKLFFGSGTQLSVL.

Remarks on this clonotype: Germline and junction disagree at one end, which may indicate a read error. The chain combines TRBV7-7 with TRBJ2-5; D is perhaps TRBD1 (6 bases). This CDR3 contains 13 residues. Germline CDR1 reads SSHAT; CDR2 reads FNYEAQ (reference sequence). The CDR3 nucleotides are TGTGCTAGCAGCAGACAGGACCAAGAGACCCAGTACTTC. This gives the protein CASSRQDQETQYF.

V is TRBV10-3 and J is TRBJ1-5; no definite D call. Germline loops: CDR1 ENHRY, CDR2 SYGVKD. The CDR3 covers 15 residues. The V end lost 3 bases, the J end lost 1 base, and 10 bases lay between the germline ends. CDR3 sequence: CAISDPRRSNQPQHF. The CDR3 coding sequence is TGTGCCATCAGTGATCCCCGACGGAGCAATCAGCCCCAGCATTTT.